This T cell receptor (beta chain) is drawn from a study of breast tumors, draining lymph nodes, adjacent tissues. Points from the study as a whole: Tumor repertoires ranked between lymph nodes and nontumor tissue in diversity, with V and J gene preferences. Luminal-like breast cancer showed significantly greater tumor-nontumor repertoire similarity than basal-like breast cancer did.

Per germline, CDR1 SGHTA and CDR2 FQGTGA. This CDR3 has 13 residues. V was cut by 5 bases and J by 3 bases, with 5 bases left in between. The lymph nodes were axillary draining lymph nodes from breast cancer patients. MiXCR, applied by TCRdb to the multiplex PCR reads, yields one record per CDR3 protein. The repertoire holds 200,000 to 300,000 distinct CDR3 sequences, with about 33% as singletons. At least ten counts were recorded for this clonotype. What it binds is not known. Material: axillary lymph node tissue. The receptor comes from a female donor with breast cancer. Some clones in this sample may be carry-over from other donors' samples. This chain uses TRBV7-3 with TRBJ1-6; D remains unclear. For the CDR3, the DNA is TGTGCCAGCAGCCGGGACTATAATTCACCCCTCCACTTT. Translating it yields CASSRDYNSPLHF.